One and the same sample provided the 11 T cell receptor beta chains below, sequenced in a study of blood T cell repertoires in COVID-19. Profiled with immunoSEQ multiplex PCR; TCRdb holds only in-frame clones, not every one. The sample holds around 220,000 clones, about 90% seen once. The sample taken for sequencing was peripheral blood. Receptors were obtained from a man aged 18 to 29 with active or convalescent COVID-19.

V and J are TRBV5-1 and TRBJ2-3, with 14 bases identical to TRBD2. The V segment lost 2 bases and the J segment 7 bases; nucleotides outside the gene matches: 9. The CDR3 contains 17 residues. The germline gives CDR1 SGHRS, CDR2 YFSETQ. The CDR3 here is CASSFMTSGRALHTQYF. CDR3 coding DNA: TGCGCCAGCAGCTTCATGACTAGCGGGAGGGCCCTACATACGCAGTATTTT.

The chain has TRBV9 and TRBJ2-7, with 9 nucleotides matching TRBD2. V was clipped by 4 bases and J by 4 bases; unmatched bases: 12. Germline V gives CDR1 SGDLS, CDR2 YYNGEE. This CDR3 has 16 amino acids. The CDR3 bases are TGTGCCAGCAGCTTCGGCGGGAGGGGAGGAACTTACGAGCAGTACTTC. Protein sequence: CASSFGGRGGTYEQYF.

The chain employs TRBV12-3 or TRBV12-4 and TRBJ1-2, with TRBD1 matching over 7 bases. Losses at the gene ends were 6 bases for V and 6 bases for J; bases not matched to a gene: 4. CDR3 length equals 12 residues. CDR3 DNA: TGTGCCAGCAGGAGACAGGGCCATGGCTACACCTTC. Residues: CASRRQGHGYTF.

The CDR3 DNA reads TGTGCCAGCAGCCGGACAGGTTCTTTATTCGATGAGCAGTTCTTC. It codes for CASSRTGSLFDEQFF. The rearrangement uses TRBV11-3 and TRBJ2-1; 7 bases are a match to TRBD1. The CDR3 has 15 amino acids. Germline V gives CDR1 SGHNT, CDR2 YENEEA. V dropped 5 bases and J dropped 8; count of bases not matched to a gene: 12. Filled out from reference TRBV11-3 and TRBJ2-1, the complete variable domain reads EAGVVQSPRYKIIEKKQPVAFWCNPISGHNTLYWYLQNLGQGPELLIRYENEEAVDDSQLPKDRFSAERLKGVDSTLKIQPAELGDSAVYLCASSRTGSLFDEQFFGPGTRLTVL.

The chain is built from TRBV5-4 and TRBJ2-2, with 7 bases aligning to TRBD1. The ends lost 1 base at V and 6 bases at J; junction bases unmatched: 0. The CDR3 runs 13 residues. The germline V gene has CDR1 SGHNT and CDR2 YYREEE (reference sequence). The CDR3, as DNA: TGTGCCAGCAGCTTGACAGGGGCCGGGGAGCTGTTTTTT. This encodes CASSLTGAGELFF.

This chain connects TRBV11-3 to TRBJ2-3; 9 bases agree with TRBD2. Germline trimming cut 5 bases from V and 1 base from J; bases unmatched to any gene: 1. In germline, CDR1 is SGHNT, CDR2 YENEEA. This CDR3 is built from 14 residues. The CDR3 DNA reads as TGTGCCAGCAGCACTAGCGGGCGCACAGATACGCAGTATTTT. The encoded protein is CASSTSGRTDTQYF.

J is TRBJ1-3 and V is TRBV5-5; 9 bases map to TRBD1. This CDR3 is built from 17 residues. Germline V gives CDR1 SGHKS, CDR2 YYEKEE (reference sequence). The V and J ends lost 0 bases and 1 base, in that order; junction bases with no gene match: 5. CDR3 sequence: CASSLEPTGGSGNTIYF. The CDR3, as DNA: TGTGCCAGCAGCTTGGAGCCGACAGGGGGTTCTGGAAACACCATATATTTT. Together with reference TRBV5-5 and TRBJ1-3, the CDR3 gives the full variable domain: DAGVTQSPTHLIKTRGQQVTLRCSPISGHKSVSWYQQVLGQGPQFIFQYYEKEERGRGNFPDRFSARQFPNYSSELNVNALLLGDSALYLCASSLEPTGGSGNTIYFGEGSWLTVV.

This chain connects TRBV30 to TRBJ1-5; tentative D call: TRBD1 (5 bases). V gave up 0 bases and J gave up 9 bases, with 15 bases separating them. Germline V gene sequence: CDR1 GTSNPN, CDR2 SVGIG (reference sequence). This CDR3 contains 14 residues. The CDR3 DNA reads as TGTGCCTGGAGTGTACTCGGGGTGGGGGGGCCCCAGCATTTT. It translates to CAWSVLGVGGPQHF.

V is TRBV5-1 and J is TRBJ2-3; perhaps TRBD1 as D (5 bases). Trimming removed 0 bases from V and 0 bases from J, with 8 bases in between. The CDR3 extends over 15 amino acids. Germline V gene sequence: CDR1 SGHRS, CDR2 YFSETQ. The CDR3, as DNA: TGCGCCAGCAGCTTGGGACAGATTAGCACAGATACGCAGTATTTT. Translated, it gives CASSLGQISTDTQYF.

The chain couples TRBV11-2 to TRBJ2-5; D is possibly TRBD2 (6 bases). Trimming pared 5 bases from V and 2 bases from J, leaving 15 bases between. Germline V gives CDR1 SGHAT, CDR2 FQNNGV. CDR3 size: 15 residues. The CDR3 DNA follows: TGTGCCAGCAGCCCACCGGGACGGGGGCAAGAGACCCAGTACTTC. Translating gives CASSPPGRGQETQYF.

The chain uses TRBV19 and TRBJ2-5; D possibly corresponds to TRBD2 (6 bases). The V end was cut by 1 base, the J end by 3 bases, with 12 bases between. Per germline, CDR1 LNHDA and CDR2 SQIVND (reference sequence). The CDR3 has 15 residues. CDR3 bases: TGTGCCAGTAGTATAGCAGAGACTAGGAAAGAGACCCAGTACTTC. As protein: CASSIAETRKETQYF.